These T cell receptor beta chains were read from a single sample in a study of tumor-infiltrating lymphocytes in primary liver carcinoma. TCRdb used MiXCR to reprocess the multiplex PCR reads, holding one entry per CDR3 protein. Of some 110,000 distinct CDR3 sequences in the sample, around 60% were seen once. Input material: liver tumor tissue from sampling region 3. The receptor source for this set is a woman aged 55-69 years with primary liver carcinoma and hepatitis B virus infection. Each CDR3 is given with its conserved first and last residue. Fields, in order: D gene, clone size, J gene, V gene, CDR3 DNA, CDR3 protein. D genes are given only for firm matches. Size tells how often a clone was seen (once, few, many) or the class of an expanded clone, and some rows leave it out.

.	many	TRBJ2-1	TRBV5-4	TGTGCCAGCAGCTTGGGGGGCAGGGGGGTAGGTGAGCAGTTCTTC	CASSLGGRGVGEQFF
TRBD2	few	TRBJ2-2	TRBV28	TGTGCCAGCAGGACCCTTTTCGGGGGAGGGCGTGGCACCGGGGAGCTGTTTTTT	CASRTLFGGGRGTGELFF
.	many	TRBJ2-5	TRBV30	TGTGCCTGGAGTGTACACCAAGAGACCCAGTACTTC	CAWSVHQETQYF
TRBD2	.	TRBJ2-2	TRBV28	TGTGCCAGCCGCTTCTGGGCCGGCGGGAGGGGAGGGCACACCGGGGAGCTGTTTTTT	CASRFWAGGRGGHTGELFF
.	.	TRBJ2-7	TRBV30	TGTGCCTGGAGGCGGCGGGGAATCAAAGAACAGTACTTC	CAWRRRGIKEQYF
TRBD2	many	TRBJ2-1	TRBV5-6	TGTGCCAGCAGCTACACCGGGACTAGCGCCCACAATGAGCAGTTCTTC	CASSYTGTSAHNEQFF
TRBD1	.	TRBJ2-7	TRBV2	TGTGCCAGCAGGGACCCGGGACAGGGGTTCCACGAGCAGTACTTC	CASRDPGQGFHEQYF
TRBD2	.	TRBJ2-1	TRBV6-1	TGTGCCAGCAGTGTTAGGGGACCTAGCGGTTCGGTGGATGAGCAGTTCTTC	CASSVRGPSGSVDEQFF
.	few	TRBJ1-1	TRBV28	TGTGCCAGCAGGGTTGGCTATCGTCGCTCATCTCGGGCCACTGAAGCTTTCTTT	CASRVGYRRSSRATEAFF
TRBD1	few	TRBJ2-1	TRBV11-2	TGTGCCAGCACCTACGCGACAGGGGAGAAATTCTTC	CASTYATGEKFF
TRBD1	.	TRBJ1-1	TRBV28	TGTGCCAGCAATCCAACGGGACAGGGTAACACTGAAGCTTTCTTT	CASNPTGQGNTEAFF
TRBD1	.	TRBJ2-2	TRBV11-2	TGTGCCAGCAGCATGGGACAGGGATACACCGGGGAACTGTTTTTT	CASSMGQGYTGELFF
.	.	TRBJ1-2	TRBV29-1	TGCAGCGTTGTCGGGACCAACCATGGCTACACCTTC	CSVVGTNHGYTF
TRBD1	.	TRBJ2-7	TRBV11-1	TGTGCCAGCAGCCCTCGGACAGGGGAAGAGCAGTACTTC	CASSPRTGEEQYF
.	.	TRBJ1-5	TRBV29-1	TGTAGTGTTGAAAAACAGGGTGCCAATCAGCCCCATCATTTT	CSVEKQGANQPHHF
.	many	TRBJ1-4	TRBV28	TGTGCCAGCAGTTCCCTCGGGACGGCGGACGGAAAACTGTTTTTT	CASSSLGTADGKLFF
.	.	TRBJ1-4	TRBV6-5	TGTGCCATCATCGGGACTGTGGAAAAACTGTTTTTT	CAIIGTVEKLFF
.	.	TRBJ2-1	TRBV15	TGTGCCACCAGCAGAGAAGGTGCGGGGGCGTCATACAATGAGCAGTTCTTC	CATSREGAGASYNEQFF
.	many	TRBJ1-2	TRBV10-3	TGTGCCATCAGTCCATCGACAGACGGCTATGGCTACACCTTC	CAISPSTDGYGYTF
.	.	TRBJ2-1	TRBV28	TGTGCCAGCAGAAACTACAATAAGCAGTTCTTC	CASRNYNKQFF
TRBD1	few	TRBJ1-4	TRBV28	TGTGCCAGCAGTTTGCTTTCCGGGACAGGGTGGGAAAAACTGTTTTTT	CASSLLSGTGWEKLFF
TRBD2	.	TRBJ2-1	TRBV29-1	TGCAGCGTTGGGGGGTCTAGCGGAACGTACAATCAACAATTCTTC	CSVGGSSGTYNQQFF
.	.	TRBJ2-5	TRBV11-2	TGTGCCAGCAGCTTCGGGACGGTGGCCGCGTACTTC	CASSFGTVAAYF
.	many	TRBJ1-5	TRBV28	TGTGCCAGCAGTTTAGGGGGAGCGGGCAATCAGCCCCAGCATTTT	CASSLGGAGNQPQHF
.	few	TRBJ1-1	TRBV2	TGTGCCAGCAGAGACAGCATAGCATGGACGGACACTGAAGCTTTCTTT	CASRDSIAWTDTEAFF
TRBD1	.	TRBJ1-5	TRBV29-1	TGCAGCGCTGGGGACAGAAATCAGCTCCAGCATTTT	CSAGDRNQLQHF
.	.	TRBJ1-6	TRBV11-2	TGTCCCAGCAGCTTAAATCCTCGGTTTCCTAATTCACCCCTTCACTTT	CPSSLNPRFPNSPLHF
.	few	TRBJ2-1	TRBV10-3	TGTGCCACCACGCTAGGGGGGGATGAGCAGTTCTTC	CATTLGGDEQFF
.	many	TRBJ2-7	TRBV30	TGTGCCTGGAGTGTACACGGTGTCGAGCAGTACTTC	CAWSVHGVEQYF
TRBD2	.	TRBJ2-5	TRBV11-2	TGTACCAGCAACCCTACTCATAGTAGCGGGAGGCTTGCTGGGACCCAGTACTTC	CTSNPTHSSGRLAGTQYF
TRBD1	many	TRBJ1-2	TRBV14	TGTGCCAGCAGCCCGGGACAGGGGGCAGCAGGCTACACCTTC	CASSPGQGAAGYTF
.	.	TRBJ2-1	TRBV7-9	TGTGCCAGCAGCTTAGGCTCGGGGGGCTTCAATGAACAGTCCTTC	CASSLGSGGFNEQSF
.	.	TRBJ2-2	TRBV29-1	TGCAGCGTTGACCTGGGCCACACCTGGGAACTGTTTTTT	CSVDLGHTWELFF
.	.	TRBJ2-7	TRBV11-2	TGTGCCAGCAGCCAGACTGAGTCCAAGCAGTACTTC	CASSQTESKQYF
.	.	TRBJ2-1	TRBV12-3/TRBV12-4	TGTGCCAACAGTGATCGGGGGGCCGATGAGCAGTTCTTC	CANSDRGADEQFF
TRBD1	.	TRBJ1-4	TRBV11-2	TGTGCCAGTGGCTCCGTCCCGGGACAGGGAAGGAATGAAAAACTGTTTTTT	CASGSVPGQGRNEKLFF
TRBD1	.	TRBJ1-1	TRBV5-1	TGCGCCAGCAGCCAAACGACAGGGGGGAACACTGAAGCTTTCTTT	CASSQTTGGNTEAFF
.	.	TRBJ1-1	TRBV10-1	TGCGCCAGCAGTGCTAACGGACCAAACACTGAAGCTCTCTTT	CASSANGPNTEALF
.	.	TRBJ2-2	TRBV11-1	TGTGTCAGAAGTCCCGGGCCGCTTCAGGCCGGGGAGCTGTTTTTT	CVRSPGPLQAGELFF
TRBD1	.	TRBJ2-2	TRBV6-4	TGTGCCAGCCGGACAGGGGGTAACGCCGGGGAACTGTTTTTT	CASRTGGNAGELFF
.	.	TRBJ1-1	TRBV4-1	TGCGCCAGCAGCCAAGACCCAGGGAATGGGTACACTGAAGCTTTCTTT	CASSQDPGNGYTEAFF
.	.	TRBJ2-2	TRBV11-2	TGTACCAGCGGCCTTATGGGGAACACCGGGGAGCTGTTTTTT	CTSGLMGNTGELFF
.	.	TRBJ2-5	TRBV7-9	TGTGCCAGCAGCTTAGCGGGCCGCCCTACCCTGGGGGAGACCCAGTACTTC	CASSLAGRPTLGETQYF
TRBD1	.	TRBJ2-5	TRBV11-2	TGTGCCTGCAGCTTGGGGACAGAACCGGGAGAGACCCAGTACTTC	CACSLGTEPGETQYF
TRBD2	.	TRBJ2-2	TRBV19	TGTGCCAGTATGGCCCCAGCGGGAGGGCTGTGGACCGGGGAGCTGTTTTTT	CASMAPAGGLWTGELFF
.	many	TRBJ1-1	TRBV7-9	TGTGCCAGCAGCTTAGTGGAGGCTGAAGCTTTCTTT	CASSLVEAEAFF